The rows below give T cell receptor beta chains drawn from one sample of a study of control samples from healthy donors and cancer patients. TCRdb's copy holds only in-frame clones and misses some; the assay was immunoSEQ multiplex PCR. The sample records around 250,000 clones, roughly 80% being singletons. The sample comprised PBMCs. The receptors come from an older woman with lung cancer. Each CDR3 is given with its conserved first and last residue. Fields, in order: CDR3 DNA, CDR3 protein, J gene, V gene, D gene, clone size. D genes are given only for firm matches. Some rows mark clone size as missing; the rest say once, few, many or name a class of expanded clone.

CDR3nt: TGTGCCAGCAGTGAGACAGGGGTCGAGCAGTACTTC; CDR3aa: CASSETGVEQYF; j_gene: TRBJ2-7; v_gene: TRBV2; d_gene: TRBD1; abundance: .
CDR3nt: TGTGCCAGTAGTATAGTTAAGGGAACGAACACCGGGGAGCTGTTTTTT; CDR3aa: CASSIVKGTNTGELFF; j_gene: TRBJ2-2; v_gene: TRBV19; d_gene: .; abundance: .
CDR3nt: TGTGCCAGCAGAGACCGGGACAGCTACGAGCAGTACTTC; CDR3aa: CASRDRDSYEQYF; j_gene: TRBJ2-7; v_gene: TRBV28; d_gene: TRBD1; abundance: few
CDR3nt: TGTGCCAGCAGCCTTGGGGGACTAGCGGACAATGAGCAGTTCTTC; CDR3aa: CASSLGGLADNEQFF; j_gene: TRBJ2-1; v_gene: TRBV5-4; d_gene: TRBD2; abundance: .
CDR3nt: TGTGCCAGCAGCGTAGGCCCCTCTAGCGGGAGTACAGATACGCAGTATTTT; CDR3aa: CASSVGPSSGSTDTQYF; j_gene: TRBJ2-3; v_gene: TRBV9; d_gene: TRBD2; abundance: .
CDR3nt: TGTGCCAGCAGTTGGGGGGGGACGACTAATGAAAAACTGTTTTTT; CDR3aa: CASSWGGTTNEKLFF; j_gene: TRBJ1-4; v_gene: TRBV6-5; d_gene: .; abundance: few
CDR3nt: TGTGCCAGCAGCTTGGGCCAGCCCCAAGAGACCCAGTACTTC; CDR3aa: CASSLGQPQETQYF; j_gene: TRBJ2-5; v_gene: TRBV5-6; d_gene: .; abundance: .
CDR3nt: TGTGCCAGCAGCCAGGGACAGGGAAGGTATGATACGCAGTATTTT; CDR3aa: CASSQGQGRYDTQYF; j_gene: TRBJ2-3; v_gene: TRBV9; d_gene: TRBD1; abundance: .
CDR3nt: TGTGCCAGCAGCATTGCGGGGGGCGCCTCCTACGAGCAGTACTTC; CDR3aa: CASSIAGGASYEQYF; j_gene: TRBJ2-7; v_gene: TRBV2; d_gene: TRBD2; abundance: .
CDR3nt: TGTGCTAGTGGTTTGGGGCCTATGAACACTGAAGCTTTCTTT; CDR3aa: CASGLGPMNTEAFF; j_gene: TRBJ1-1; v_gene: TRBV12-5; d_gene: .; abundance: .